This TCR beta chain was profiled in a study of blood T cell repertoires in COVID-19. Study context: T cells, B-cell-depleted T cells, or PBMCs supplied cDNA or gDNA.

Source study methods: Using reference gene primer amplification, nucleated cell counts were estimated. TCRdb's copy holds only in-frame clones and misses some; the assay was immunoSEQ multiplex PCR. The V and J calls and clone size were taken over from that table, and D and trimming were inferred from the DNA. The sample records approximately 270,000 clones, about 80% being singletons. This CDR3 has 16 residues. The sample holds one count of this clone. The clonotype originates from an elderly man with acute or convalescent COVID-19. The sample taken for sequencing was peripheral blood. The chain recombines TRBV21-1 with TRBJ2-7; the table assigns TRBD1, which was not confirmed against the DNA. TRBV21-1 constitutes a pseudogene. The CDR3 loop reads CASSKGGTGPGHEQYF. CDR3 in DNA: TGTGCCAGCAGCAAAGGTGGTACAGGCCCAGGTCACGAGCAGTACTTC.